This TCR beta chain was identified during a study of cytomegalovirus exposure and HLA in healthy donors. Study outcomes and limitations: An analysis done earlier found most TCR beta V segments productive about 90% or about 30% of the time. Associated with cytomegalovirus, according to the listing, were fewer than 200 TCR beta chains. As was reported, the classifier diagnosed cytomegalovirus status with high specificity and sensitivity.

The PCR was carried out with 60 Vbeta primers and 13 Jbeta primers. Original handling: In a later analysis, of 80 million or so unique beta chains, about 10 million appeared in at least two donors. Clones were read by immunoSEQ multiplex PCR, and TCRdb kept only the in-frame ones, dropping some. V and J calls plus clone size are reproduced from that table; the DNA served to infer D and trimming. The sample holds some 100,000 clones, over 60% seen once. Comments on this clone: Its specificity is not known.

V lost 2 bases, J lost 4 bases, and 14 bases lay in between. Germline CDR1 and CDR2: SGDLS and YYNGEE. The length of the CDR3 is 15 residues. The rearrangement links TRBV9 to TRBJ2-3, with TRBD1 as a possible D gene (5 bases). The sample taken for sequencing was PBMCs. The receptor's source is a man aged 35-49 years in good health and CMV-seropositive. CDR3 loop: CASSVWGRPADTQYF. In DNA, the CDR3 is TGTGCCAGCAGCGTGTGGGGCAGGCCTGCAGATACGCAGTATTTT.